This TCR beta chain was sequenced in a study of CD8+CD57+ T cells in acquired aplastic anemia. Investigators profiled TCR beta VDJ and CDR3 from genomic DNA template. TCRdb ran MiXCR on the reads and lists one entry per CDR3 protein. The sample has 110,000 or so distinct CDR3 sequences, around 49% seen once. With 2 bases removed from V and 5 bases from J, the gap between germline ends came to 18 bases. CDR3 length: 16 residues. The V gene's germline CDR1 is SGHRS and CDR2 YFSETQ. The source material was sorted CD4+, CD8+, or CD8+CD57+ T cells (not recorded which) from PBMCs. This sequence was found in a human donor in good health, serving as a control. The chain links TRBV5-1 to TRBJ2-3; TRBD2 is a possible D gene (7 bases). The CDR3 DNA follows: TGCGCCAGCAGCTTACGGGGGGACACGCGCTTAGATACGCAGTATTTT. It translates to CASSLRGDTRLDTQYF. The full variable domain, with the rest looked up from reference TRBV5-1 and TRBJ2-3, is KAGVTQTPRYLIKTRGQQVTLSCSPISGHRSVSWYQQTPGQGLQFLFEYFSETQRNKGNFPGRFSGRQFSNSRSEMNVSTLELGDSALYLCASSLRGDTRLDTQYFGPGTRLTVL.